This TCR beta chain was obtained from a study of shared clonotypes between healthy human individuals. Study details: The study drew on a couple of women and a few men aged 18 to 49 as donors.

The table came from immunoSEQ multiplex PCR; TCRdb's copy has only in-frame clones and leaves some out. The sample carries approximately 510,000 clones, 79% recorded once. The donor population consisted of healthy HIV-negative adults with no recent acute infections or vaccinations. With 4 bases removed from V and 7 bases from J, the gap between germline ends came to 34 bases. Germline lookup yields CDR1 MNHNS and CDR2 SASEGT. The CDR3 loop spans 20 amino acids. A few counts support this clone. The TCR sequence derives from a middle-aged woman in good health. Some clones in this sample may be carry-over from other donors' samples. This chain joins TRBV6-1 and TRBJ2-5, with D possibly matching TRBD2 (7 bases). Sequencing input: PBMCs. CDR3 amino acids: CASSVPLGGGRRLNPVTQYF. DNA for the CDR3: TGTGCCAGCAGTGTACCCCTTGGGGGCGGGAGACGCCTAAACCCAGTGACCCAGTACTTC.